This T cell receptor beta chain was captured in a study of T cells in Graves' hyperthyroidism and ophthalmopathy. Whole-study findings and limits: Appearing also in blood were most of the thyroid clonotypes expanded above 0.001.

This clonotype was seen many times. The target antigen is unknown. TCR beta CDR3 region amplification was performed from RNA transcripts. In the first-round RT-PCR of the TCR CDR3, the HTBI primer set was used. From the multiplex PCR reads, TCRdb called clonotypes with MiXCR, one entry per CDR3 protein. Of hundreds of thousands of distinct CDR3 sequences listed, 11% to 15% are singletons. PBMCs were obtained from 10 ml fresh peripheral blood. In germline, CDR1 is MDHEN, CDR2 SYDVKM. The CDR3 has 14 amino acids. V shed 8 bases and J shed 0 bases, with 12 bases lying between them. The sample taken for sequencing was blood. This TCR was recovered from a woman under 40 with Graves' hyperthyroidism that later progressed to Graves' ophthalmopathy. This chain connects TRBV28 to TRBJ2-3; D unresolved. CDR3 in amino acids: CASLLGGSTDTQYF. CDR3 nucleotide sequence: TGTGCCAGCCTCTTGGGCGGTAGCACAGATACGCAGTATTTT.